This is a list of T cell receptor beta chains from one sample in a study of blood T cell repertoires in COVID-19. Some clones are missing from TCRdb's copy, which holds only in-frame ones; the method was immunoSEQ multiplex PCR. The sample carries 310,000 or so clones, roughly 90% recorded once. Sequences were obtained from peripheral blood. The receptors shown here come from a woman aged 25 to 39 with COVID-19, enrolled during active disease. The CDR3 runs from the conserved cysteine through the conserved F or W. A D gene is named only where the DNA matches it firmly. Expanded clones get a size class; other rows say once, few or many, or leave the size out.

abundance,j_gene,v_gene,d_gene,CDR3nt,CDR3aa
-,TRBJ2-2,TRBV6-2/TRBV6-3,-,TGTGCCAGCAGTTACTCGAGTGGGGCCACCGGGGAGCTGTTTTTT,CASSYSSGATGELFF
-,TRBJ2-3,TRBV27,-,TGTGCCAGCAGTTCCCCCCACAGGGCCCTGGGCACAGATACGCAGTATTTT,CASSSPHRALGTDTQYF
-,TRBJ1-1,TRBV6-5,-,TGTGCCAGCAGTTACAGGGACACGAACACTGAAGCTTTCTTT,CASSYRDTNTEAFF
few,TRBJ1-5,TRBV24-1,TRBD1,TGTGCCACCAGTGATCATACAGGGGTGATCGAACCCCAGCATTTT,CATSDHTGVIEPQHF
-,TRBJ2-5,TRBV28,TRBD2,TGTGCCAGCAGTCCTCCGGGGGGGTCCGAGACCCAGTACTTC,CASSPPGGSETQYF
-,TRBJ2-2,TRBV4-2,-,TGTGCCAGCAGCCGCGGGAACACCGGGGAGCTGTTTTTT,CASSRGNTGELFF
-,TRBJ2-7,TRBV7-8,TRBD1,TGTGCCAGCAGCCACCGGGACAGCAGTTCCATACTCTACGAGCAGTACTTC,CASSHRDSSSILYEQYF
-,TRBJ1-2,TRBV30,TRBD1,TGTGCCTGGAGCCCTCCCGGGACAGGGGGTAGTATCGACTATGGCTACACCTTC,CAWSPPGTGGSIDYGYTF
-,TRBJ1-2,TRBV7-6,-,TGTGCCAGCAGCCTAGGGGCTTTGACGGCCTATGGCTACACCTTC,CASSLGALTAYGYTF
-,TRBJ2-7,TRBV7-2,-,TGTGCCAGCAGCTTAGTGGCGGGTTACGAGCAGTACTTC,CASSLVAGYEQYF
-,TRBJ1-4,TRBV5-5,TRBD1,TGTGCCAGCAGCTTGACAGGGGGAAGTGAAAAACTGTTTTTT,CASSLTGGSEKLFF
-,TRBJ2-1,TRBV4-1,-,TGCGCCAGCAGCCAGCAACTAGCCCGGGTGCAGTTCTTC,CASSQQLARVQFF
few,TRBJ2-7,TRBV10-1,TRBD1,TGCGCCCCCCCCGGAGGCAGGGGGAGCTCCTACGAGCAGTACTTC,CAPPGGRGSSYEQYF
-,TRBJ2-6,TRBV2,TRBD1,TGTGCCGGGGACAGCCGCTCTGGGGCCAACGTCCTGACTTTC,CAGDSRSGANVLTF
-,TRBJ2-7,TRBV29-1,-,TGCAGCGCTAGCCGGGGACTCTCCTACGAGCAGTACTTC,CSASRGLSYEQYF
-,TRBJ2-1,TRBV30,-,TGTGCCTGGAAACATTACAATGAGCAGTTCTTC,CAWKHYNEQFF
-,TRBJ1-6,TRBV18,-,TGTGCCAGCTCACCGGGGAGCTCCTATAATTCACCCCTCCACTTT,CASSPGSSYNSPLHF
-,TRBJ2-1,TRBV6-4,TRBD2,TGTGCCAGCAAAAGGACTAGCGGGAGTAATGAGCAGTTCTTC,CASKRTSGSNEQFF
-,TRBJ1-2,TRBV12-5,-,TGTGCTAGTGGTTCCCCAGATCGTGGCTACACCTTC,CASGSPDRGYTF
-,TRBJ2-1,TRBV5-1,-,TGCGCCAGCACCCTACAGGGAGATGAGCAGTTCTTC,CASTLQGDEQFF
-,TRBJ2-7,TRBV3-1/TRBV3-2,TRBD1,TGTGCCAGCAGCCAGGCAGGGGGCGACGAGCAGTACTTC,CASSQAGGDEQYF
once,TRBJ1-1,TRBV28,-,TGTGCCAGCAGTCGAGGACAGACTGAAGCTTTCTTT,CASSRGQTEAFF
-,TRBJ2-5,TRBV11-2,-,TGTGCCAGCAGCTGGGGGACAAACCCCAGAGAGACCCAGTACTTC,CASSWGTNPRETQYF
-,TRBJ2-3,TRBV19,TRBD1,TGTGCCAGTAGTCCCCAGTTAGGGACAGGGGATACGCAGTATTTT,CASSPQLGTGDTQYF
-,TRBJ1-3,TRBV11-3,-,TGTGCCAGCAGCTCTCGGGGGGTGCCAAAACGAGCCTTTGGAAACACCATATATTTT,CASSSRGVPKRAFGNTIYF
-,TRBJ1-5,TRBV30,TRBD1,TGTGCCTGGACGGAAGGGGGCCTTCAGCCCCAGCATTTT,CAWTEGGLQPQHF